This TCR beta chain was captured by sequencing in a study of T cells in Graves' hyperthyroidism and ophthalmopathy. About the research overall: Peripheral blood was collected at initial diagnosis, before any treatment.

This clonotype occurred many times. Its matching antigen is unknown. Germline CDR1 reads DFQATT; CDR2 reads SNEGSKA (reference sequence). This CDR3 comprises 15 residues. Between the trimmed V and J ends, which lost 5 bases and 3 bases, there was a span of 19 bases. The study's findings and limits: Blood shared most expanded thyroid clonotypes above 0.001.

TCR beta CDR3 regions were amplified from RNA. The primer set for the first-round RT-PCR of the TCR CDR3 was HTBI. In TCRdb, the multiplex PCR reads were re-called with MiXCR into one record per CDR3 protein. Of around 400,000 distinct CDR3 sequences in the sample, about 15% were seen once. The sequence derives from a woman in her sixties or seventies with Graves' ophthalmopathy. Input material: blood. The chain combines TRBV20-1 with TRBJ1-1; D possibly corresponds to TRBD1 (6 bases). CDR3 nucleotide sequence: TGCAGTGCTGCGACTATTCCAGGGGAGGACACTGAAGCTTTCTTT. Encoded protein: CSAATIPGEDTEAFF.